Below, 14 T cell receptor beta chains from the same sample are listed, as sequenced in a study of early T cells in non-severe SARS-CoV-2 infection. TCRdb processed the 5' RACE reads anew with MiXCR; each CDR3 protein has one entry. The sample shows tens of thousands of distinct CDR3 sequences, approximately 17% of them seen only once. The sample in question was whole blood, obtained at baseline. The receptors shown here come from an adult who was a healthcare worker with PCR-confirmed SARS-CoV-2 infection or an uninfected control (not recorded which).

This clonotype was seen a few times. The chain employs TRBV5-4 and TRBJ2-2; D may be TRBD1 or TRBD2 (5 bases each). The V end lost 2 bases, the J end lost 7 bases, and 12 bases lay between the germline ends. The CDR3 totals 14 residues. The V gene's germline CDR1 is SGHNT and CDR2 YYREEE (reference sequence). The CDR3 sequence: CASSLSGTGGELFF. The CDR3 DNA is TGTGCCAGCAGCTTATCTGGGACGGGCGGGGAGCTGTTTTTT.

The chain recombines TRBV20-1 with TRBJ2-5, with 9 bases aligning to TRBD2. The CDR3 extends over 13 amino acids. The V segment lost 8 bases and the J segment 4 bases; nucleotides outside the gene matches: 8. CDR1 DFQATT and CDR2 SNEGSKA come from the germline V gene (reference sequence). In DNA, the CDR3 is TGCAGTACCAAACGGACTAGCGTAGAGACCCAGTACTTC. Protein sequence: CSTKRTSVETQYF.

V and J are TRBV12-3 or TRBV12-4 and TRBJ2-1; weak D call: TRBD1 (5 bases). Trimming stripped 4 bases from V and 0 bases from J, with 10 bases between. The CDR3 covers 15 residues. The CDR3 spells CASSYDSRSYNEQFF. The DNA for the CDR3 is TGTGCCAGCAGTTATGACAGTCGCTCCTACAATGAGCAGTTCTTC.

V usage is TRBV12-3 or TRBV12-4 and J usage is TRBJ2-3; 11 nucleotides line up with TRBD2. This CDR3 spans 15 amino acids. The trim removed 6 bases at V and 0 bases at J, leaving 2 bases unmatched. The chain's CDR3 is CASRRLAGSTDTQYF. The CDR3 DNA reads TGTGCCAGCAGGAGACTAGCGGGGAGCACAGATACGCAGTATTTT.

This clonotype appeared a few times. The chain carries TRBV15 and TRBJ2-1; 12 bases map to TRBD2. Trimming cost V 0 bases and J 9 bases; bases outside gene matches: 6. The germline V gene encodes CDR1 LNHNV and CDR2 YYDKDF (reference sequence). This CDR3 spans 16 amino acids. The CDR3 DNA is TGTGCCACCAGCAGAGACTGGACTAGCGGGAATGGTGAGCAGTTCTTC. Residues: CATSRDWTSGNGEQFF.

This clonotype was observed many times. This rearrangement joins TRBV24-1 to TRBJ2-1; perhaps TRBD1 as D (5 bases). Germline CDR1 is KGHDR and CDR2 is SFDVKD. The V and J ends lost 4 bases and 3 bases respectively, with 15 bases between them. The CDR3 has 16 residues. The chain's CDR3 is CATSEKGQGFYNEQFF. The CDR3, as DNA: TGTGCCACCAGTGAGAAGGGCCAGGGTTTCTACAATGAGCAGTTCTTC.

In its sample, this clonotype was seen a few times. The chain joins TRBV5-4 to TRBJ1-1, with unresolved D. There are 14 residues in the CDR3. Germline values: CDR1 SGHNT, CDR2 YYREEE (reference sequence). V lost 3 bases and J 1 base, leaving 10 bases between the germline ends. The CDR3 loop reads CASSYDGANTEAFF. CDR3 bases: TGTGCCAGCAGCTACGACGGCGCGAACACTGAAGCTTTCTTT.

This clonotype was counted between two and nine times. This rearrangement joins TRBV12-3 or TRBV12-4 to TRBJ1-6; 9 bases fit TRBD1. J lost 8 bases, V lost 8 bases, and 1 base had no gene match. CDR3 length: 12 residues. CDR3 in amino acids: CASRDRDSPLHF. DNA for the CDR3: TGTGCCAGCCGGGACAGGGATTCACCCCTCCACTTT.

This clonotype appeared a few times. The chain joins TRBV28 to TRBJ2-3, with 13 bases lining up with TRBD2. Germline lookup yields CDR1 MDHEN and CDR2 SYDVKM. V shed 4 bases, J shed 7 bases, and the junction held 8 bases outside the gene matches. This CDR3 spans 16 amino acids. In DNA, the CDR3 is TGTGCCAGCAGTTCCACTAGCGGGAGGGCCAGATATACGCAGTATTTT. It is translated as CASSSTSGRARYTQYF.

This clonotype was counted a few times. The DNA of the CDR3 is TGCAGTGCTAGTGTGACTAGCGGGAGGGACGAGCAGTACTTC. This sequence encodes CSASVTSGRDEQYF. The chain is built from TRBV20-1 and TRBJ2-7, with 14 positions matching TRBD2. This CDR3 is 14 amino acids long. Trimming at V came to 3 bases and at J to 5 bases, leaving 3 bases not matched to a gene. Germline V gives CDR1 DFQATT, CDR2 SNEGSKA (reference sequence).

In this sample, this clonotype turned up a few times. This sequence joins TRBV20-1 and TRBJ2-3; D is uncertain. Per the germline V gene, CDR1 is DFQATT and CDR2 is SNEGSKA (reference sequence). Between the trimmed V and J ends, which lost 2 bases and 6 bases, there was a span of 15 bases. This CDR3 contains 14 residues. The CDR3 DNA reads TGCAGTGCTAGAACAACACTCGGTTCCGATACGCAGTATTTT. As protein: CSARTTLGSDTQYF.

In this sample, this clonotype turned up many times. As DNA, the CDR3 is TGTGCCAGCAGCTTTTCCGGGAGAGTAGGGGAGCAGTACTTC. It translates to CASSFSGRVGEQYF. The chain combines TRBV7-9 with TRBJ2-7, with a possible D match to TRBD2 (6 bases). Looked up from germline, CDR1 is SEHNR and CDR2 is FQNEAQ (reference sequence). The CDR3 consists of 14 residues. Trimming took off 3 bases at V and 7 bases at J, with 16 bases between the two ends.

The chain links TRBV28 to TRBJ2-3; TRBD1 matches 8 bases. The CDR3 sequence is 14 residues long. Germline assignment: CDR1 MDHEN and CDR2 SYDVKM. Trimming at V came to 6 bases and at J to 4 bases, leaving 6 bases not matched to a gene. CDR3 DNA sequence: TGTGCCAGCAGCTCGGACAGGGCCCCAGATACGCAGTATTTT. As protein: CASSSDRAPDTQYF.

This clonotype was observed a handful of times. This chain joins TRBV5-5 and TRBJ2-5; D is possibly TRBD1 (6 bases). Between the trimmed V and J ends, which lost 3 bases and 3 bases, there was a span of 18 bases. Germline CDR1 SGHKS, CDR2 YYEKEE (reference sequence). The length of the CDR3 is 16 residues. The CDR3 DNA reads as TGTGCCAGCAGCTCGAGGGGGATTGACAGAAAAGAGACCCAGTACTTC. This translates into CASSSRGIDRKETQYF.